This T cell receptor (beta chain) stems from a study of blood T cell repertoires in COVID-19. The V gene end was trimmed by 4 bases and the J gene end by 3 bases; junction bases not matched to a gene: 1. CDR1 SGHRS and CDR2 YFSETQ come from the germline V gene. The CDR3 covers 15 residues. Study processing details: Reference gene primer amplification in the assay estimated nucleated cell counts. Data came from immunoSEQ multiplex PCR; TCRdb stores just in-frame clones and leaves some out. Clone size and V and J calls were adopted from that table, with D and trimming inferred from the DNA. This sample has fewer than 250,000 clones; about 85% occur once, and the top ten carry about 1%.

The chain uses TRBV5-1 and TRBJ2-3; 14 nucleotides match TRBD2. The sequenced sample was peripheral blood. The receptor was derived from a young man with acute or convalescent COVID-19. The CDR3 spells CASSRTSGRTDTQYF. CDR3 in DNA: TGCGCCAGCAGCCGGACTAGCGGGAGGACAGATACGCAGTATTTT.